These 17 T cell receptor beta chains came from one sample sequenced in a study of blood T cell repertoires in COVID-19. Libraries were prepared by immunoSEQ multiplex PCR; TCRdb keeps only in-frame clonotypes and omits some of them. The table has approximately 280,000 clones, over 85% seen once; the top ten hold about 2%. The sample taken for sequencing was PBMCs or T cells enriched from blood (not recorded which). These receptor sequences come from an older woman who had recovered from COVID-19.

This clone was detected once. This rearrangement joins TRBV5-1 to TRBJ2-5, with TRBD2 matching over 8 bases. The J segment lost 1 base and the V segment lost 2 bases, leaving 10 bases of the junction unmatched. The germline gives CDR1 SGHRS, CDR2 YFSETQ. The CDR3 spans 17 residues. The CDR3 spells CASSLAGAGRAQETQYF. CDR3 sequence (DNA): TGCGCCAGCAGCTTAGCGGGGGCCGGTCGGGCCCAAGAGACCCAGTACTTC.

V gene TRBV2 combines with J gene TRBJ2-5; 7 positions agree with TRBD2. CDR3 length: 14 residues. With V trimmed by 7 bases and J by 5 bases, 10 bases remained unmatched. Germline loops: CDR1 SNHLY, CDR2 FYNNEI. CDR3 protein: CASTVEPGGETQYF. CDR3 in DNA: TGTGCCAGCACAGTGGAGCCCGGGGGGGAGACCCAGTACTTC.

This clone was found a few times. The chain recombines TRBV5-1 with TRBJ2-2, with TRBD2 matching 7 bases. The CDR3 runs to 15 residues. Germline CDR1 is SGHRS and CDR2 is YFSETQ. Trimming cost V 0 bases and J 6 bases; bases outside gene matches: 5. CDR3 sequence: CASSLAGREPGELFF. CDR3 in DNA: TGCGCCAGCAGCTTGGCCGGGCGGGAGCCCGGGGAGCTGTTTTTT.

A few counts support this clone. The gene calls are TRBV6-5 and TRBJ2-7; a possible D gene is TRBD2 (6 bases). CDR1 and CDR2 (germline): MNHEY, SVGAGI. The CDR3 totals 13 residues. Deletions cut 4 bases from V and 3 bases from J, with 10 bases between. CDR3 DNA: TGTGCCAGCAGTTCGGCGGGGATCTACGAGCAGTACTTC. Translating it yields CASSSAGIYEQYF.

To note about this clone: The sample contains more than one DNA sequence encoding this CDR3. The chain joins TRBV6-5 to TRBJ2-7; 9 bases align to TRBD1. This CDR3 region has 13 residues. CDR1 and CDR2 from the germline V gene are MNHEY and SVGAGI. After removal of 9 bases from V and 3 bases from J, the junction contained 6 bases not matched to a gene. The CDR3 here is CASRRDRDYEQYF. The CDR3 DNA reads TGTGCCAGTCGCCGGGACAGGGACTACGAGCAGTACTTC.

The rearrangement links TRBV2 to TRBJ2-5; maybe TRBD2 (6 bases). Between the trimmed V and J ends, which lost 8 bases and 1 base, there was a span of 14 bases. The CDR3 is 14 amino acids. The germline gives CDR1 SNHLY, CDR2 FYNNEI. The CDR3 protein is CASGSERAQETQYF. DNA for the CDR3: TGTGCCAGCGGAAGCGAGCGGGCCCAAGAGACCCAGTACTTC.

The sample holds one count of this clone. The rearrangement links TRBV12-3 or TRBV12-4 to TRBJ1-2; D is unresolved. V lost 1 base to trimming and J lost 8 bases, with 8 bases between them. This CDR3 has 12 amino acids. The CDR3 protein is CASSLGGAGYTF. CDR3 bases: TGTGCCAGCAGTTTAGGGGGAGCGGGCTACACCTTC.

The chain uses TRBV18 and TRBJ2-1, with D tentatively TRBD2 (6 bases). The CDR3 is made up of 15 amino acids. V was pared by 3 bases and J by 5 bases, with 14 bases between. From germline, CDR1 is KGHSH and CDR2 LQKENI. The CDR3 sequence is CASSPSASENNEQFF. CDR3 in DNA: TGTGCCAGCTCACCCAGCGCTAGCGAAAACAATGAGCAGTTCTTC.

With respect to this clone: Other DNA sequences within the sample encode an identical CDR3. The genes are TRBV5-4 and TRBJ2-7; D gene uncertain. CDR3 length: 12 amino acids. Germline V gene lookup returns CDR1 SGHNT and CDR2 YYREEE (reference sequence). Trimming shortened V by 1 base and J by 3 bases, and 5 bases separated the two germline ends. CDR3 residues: CASSLYSYEQYF. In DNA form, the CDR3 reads TGTGCCAGCAGCTTGTACAGCTACGAGCAGTACTTC.

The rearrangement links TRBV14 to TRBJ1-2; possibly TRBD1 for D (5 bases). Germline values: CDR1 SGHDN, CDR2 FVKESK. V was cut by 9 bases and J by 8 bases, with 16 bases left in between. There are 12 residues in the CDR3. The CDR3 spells CARDTRDVGYTF. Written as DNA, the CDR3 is TGTGCCAGGGACACCAGGGATGTGGGCTACACCTTC.

For the CDR3, the DNA is TGTGCCAGCAGCCCGGGACAGGGGGGCTATGGCTACACCTTC. It yields the protein CASSPGQGGYGYTF. V and J are TRBV7-9 and TRBJ1-2; 11 bases map to TRBD1. CDR1 is SEHNR, CDR2 FQNEAQ, per germline (reference sequence). This CDR3 contains 14 residues. Losses at the gene ends were 5 bases for V and 4 bases for J; bases not matched to a gene: 3.

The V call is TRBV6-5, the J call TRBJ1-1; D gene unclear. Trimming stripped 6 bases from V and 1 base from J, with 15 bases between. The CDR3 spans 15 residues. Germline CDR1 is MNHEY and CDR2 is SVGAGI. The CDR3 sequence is CASSTTLQENTEAFF. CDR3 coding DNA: TGTGCCAGCAGCACAACATTACAAGAGAACACTGAAGCTTTCTTT.

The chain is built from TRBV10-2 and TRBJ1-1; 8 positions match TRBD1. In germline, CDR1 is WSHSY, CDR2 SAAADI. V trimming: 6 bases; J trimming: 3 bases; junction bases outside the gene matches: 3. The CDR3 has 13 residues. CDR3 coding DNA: TGCGCCAGCAGGGAGGACAGGGACACTGAAGCTTTCTTT. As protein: CASREDRDTEAFF.

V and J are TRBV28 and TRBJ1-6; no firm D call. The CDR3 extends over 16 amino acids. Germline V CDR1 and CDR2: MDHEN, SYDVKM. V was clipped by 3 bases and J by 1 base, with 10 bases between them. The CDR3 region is CASSFSGGSYNSPLHF. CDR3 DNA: TGTGCCAGCAGTTTTAGTGGAGGGTCCTATAATTCACCCCTCCACTTT.

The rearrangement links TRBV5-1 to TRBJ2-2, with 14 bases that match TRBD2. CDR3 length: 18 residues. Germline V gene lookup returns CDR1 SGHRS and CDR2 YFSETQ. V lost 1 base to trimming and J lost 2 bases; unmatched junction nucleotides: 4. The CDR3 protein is CASSLRLAGGLNTGELFF. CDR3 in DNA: TGCGCCAGCAGCTTGCGACTAGCGGGGGGGCTTAACACCGGGGAGCTGTTTTTT.

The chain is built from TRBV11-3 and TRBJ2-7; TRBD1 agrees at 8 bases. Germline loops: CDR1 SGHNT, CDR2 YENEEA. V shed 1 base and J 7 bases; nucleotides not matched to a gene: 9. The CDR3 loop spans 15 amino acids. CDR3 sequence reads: CASSLVGQGAGEQYF. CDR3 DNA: TGTGCCAGCAGCTTAGTAGGGCAGGGGGCTGGGGAGCAGTACTTC.

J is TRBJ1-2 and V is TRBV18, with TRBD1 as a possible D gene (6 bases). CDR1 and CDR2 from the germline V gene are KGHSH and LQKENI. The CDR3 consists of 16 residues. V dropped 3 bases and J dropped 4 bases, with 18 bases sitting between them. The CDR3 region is CASSPFDDRTSYGYTF. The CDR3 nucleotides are TGTGCCAGCTCACCCTTCGACGACAGGACGAGCTATGGCTACACCTTC.